Listed here are 29 T cell receptor beta chains from one sample, sequenced in a study of T cell repertoires in cytomegalovirus infection. No antigen is known for these receptors. TCRdb redid the calling of the reads with MiXCR, one entry per CDR3 protein. The profile shows around 300,000 distinct CDR3 sequences, 20% to 25% of them singletons. The sample consisted of cultured PBMCs, taken from culture after CMV antigen stimulation. These receptors all stem from a human donor in good health (CMV status not recorded). Some clones in this sample may be carry-over from other donors' samples.

In its sample, this clonotype was seen once. The genes are TRBV7-2 and TRBJ2-5; 7 bases agree with TRBD2. CDR1 and CDR2 from the germline V gene are SGHTA and FQGNSA. The length of the CDR3 is 15 residues. Trimming took 0 bases from V and 5 from J; bases not matched to a gene: 6. The CDR3 loop reads CASSLAGGTRETQYF. The CDR3 nucleotides read TGTGCCAGCAGCTTAGCGGGAGGGACCCGGGAGACCCAGTACTTC.

V and J are TRBV7-3 and TRBJ2-2, with 8 bases fitting TRBD2. The germline gives CDR1 SGHTA, CDR2 FQGTGA. The J segment lost 4 bases and the V segment lost 4 bases, leaving 2 bases of the junction unmatched. The CDR3 is 14 amino acids. Here the CDR3 reads CASSSAGVTGELFF. In DNA form, the CDR3 reads TGTGCCAGCAGCTCAGCGGGAGTCACCGGGGAGCTGTTTTTT. The variable domain in full, with the rest retrieved from reference TRBV7-3 and TRBJ2-2, is GAGVSQTPSNKVTEKGKYVELRCDPISGHTALYWYRQSLGQGPEFLIYFQGTGAADDSGLPNDRFFAVRPEGSVSTLKIQRTERGDSAVYLCASSSAGVTGELFFGEGSRLTVL.

The CDR3 DNA reads as TGTGCCAGCAGCTCCCGGGACGGAACAGGGGGCTTTGGCTACACCTTC. Its protein is CASSSRDGTGGFGYTF. The chain has TRBV7-9 and TRBJ1-2, with 9 bases that match TRBD1. Germline CDR1 reads SEHNR; CDR2 reads FQNEAQ (reference sequence). This CDR3 is 16 amino acids long. V was clipped by 4 bases and J by 7 bases; unmatched bases: 13.

The chain uses TRBV19 and TRBJ2-7, with 7 bases that match TRBD1. The germline V gene has CDR1 LNHDA and CDR2 SQIVND (reference sequence). With V trimmed by 5 bases and J by 0 bases, 4 bases remained unmatched. The CDR3 loop spans 14 amino acids. The chain's CDR3 is CASSGTESSYEQYV. CDR3 bases: TGTGCCAGTAGTGGGACAGAGAGCTCCTACGAGCAGTACGTC.

J is TRBJ1-5 and V is TRBV24-1; D may be TRBD1 (6 bases). The V end was cut by 4 bases, the J end by 6 bases, with 9 bases between. The CDR3 sequence is 13 residues long. Germline CDR1 and CDR2: KGHDR and SFDVKD. CDR3 coding DNA: TGTGCCACCAGTGACCGGGACACTCAGCCCCAGCATTTT. Protein product: CATSDRDTQPQHF.

This clonotype was seen many times. The chain has TRBV24-1 and TRBJ2-3; unclear D gene. The length of the CDR3 is 14 residues. Trimming removed 0 bases from V and 5 bases from J, with 8 bases in between. Germline V gene sequence: CDR1 KGHDR, CDR2 SFDVKD. CDR3 sequence: CATSDLPNGDTQYF. CDR3 in DNA: TGTGCCACCAGTGATTTGCCAAATGGAGATACGCAGTATTTT.

This clonotype was recorded many times. V gene TRBV7-9 combines with J gene TRBJ1-1, with 8 bases identical to TRBD1. CDR3 length: 14 amino acids. The germline V gene has CDR1 SEHNR and CDR2 FQNEAQ (reference sequence). J lost 5 bases, V lost 7 bases, and 9 bases had no gene match. In DNA form, the CDR3 reads TGTGCCAGCAACGATGGACAGGGAGGGACTGAAGCTTTCTTT. It codes for CASNDGQGGTEAFF.

The chain is built from TRBV9 and TRBJ2-1, with 9 bases that match TRBD1. Germline assignment: CDR1 SGDLS and CDR2 YYNGEE. CDR3 length equals 15 residues. The V gene end was trimmed by 3 bases and the J gene end by 7 bases; junction bases not matched to a gene: 8. The CDR3 DNA reads as TGTGCCAGCAGCGGAGGGACAGGGTCTAAAAATGAGCAGTTCTTC. Translated, it gives CASSGGTGSKNEQFF.

This clonotype occurred once. The J gene is TRBJ2-3, the V gene TRBV20-1, with TRBD2 as a possible D gene (6 bases). Trimming removed 4 bases from V and 1 base from J, with 9 bases in between. Germline CDR1 and CDR2: DFQATT and SNEGSKA (reference sequence). The CDR3 totals 13 residues. Here the CDR3 DNA reads TGCAGTGCTACAGGAGGGGGCACAGATACGCAGTATTTT. It translates to CSATGGGTDTQYF.

V and J are TRBV6-2 or TRBV6-3 and TRBJ2-7, with TRBD2 matching over 12 bases. In germline, CDR1 is MNHEY, CDR2 SVGEGT. Trimming cost V 0 bases and J 3 bases; bases outside gene matches: 6. The CDR3 covers 17 residues. The CDR3 nucleotides are TGTGCCAGCAGTTACTCGATTCTAGCGGGAGGGGACTACGAGCAGTACTTC. Translated, it gives CASSYSILAGGDYEQYF.

The V call is TRBV25-1, the J call TRBJ2-7; D is possibly TRBD1 (9 bases). Trimming removed 0 bases at V and 2 bases at J, with 26 bases between. This CDR3 comprises 20 residues. From germline, CDR1 is MGHDK and CDR2 SYGVNS. The CDR3 coding sequence is TGTGCCAGCAGTGAATATTGTAGGGACAGGGTTCAGCGGGAGACCTACGAGCAGTACGTC. Translating gives CASSEYCRDRVQRETYEQYV.

This clonotype was seen a few times. J is TRBJ1-1 and V is TRBV7-2; maybe TRBD1 (5 bases). Germline lookup yields CDR1 SGHTA and CDR2 FQGNSA. V dropped 4 bases and J dropped 1 base, with 13 bases sitting between them. The CDR3 has 15 residues. CDR3 DNA sequence: TGTGCCAGCAGCTCGCCCGGGACTCAGAACACTGAAGCTTTCTTT. Translation gives CASSSPGTQNTEAFF.

The chain recombines TRBV30 with TRBJ2-4; D is ambiguous. Germline V gene data show CDR1 as GTSNPN and CDR2 as SVGIG (reference sequence). V dropped 2 bases and J dropped 1 base, with 9 bases sitting between them. The CDR3 sequence is 14 residues long. The CDR3 sequence: CAWSFTMAKNIQYF. As DNA, the CDR3 is TGTGCCTGGAGTTTCACTATGGCCAAAAACATTCAGTACTTC.

This clonotype appeared a few times. This chain uses TRBV7-8 with TRBJ1-2; D unclear. V was pared by 5 bases and J by 7 bases, with 17 bases between. This CDR3 has 14 residues. The germline V gene has CDR1 SGHVS and CDR2 FQNEAQ. CDR3 residues: CASSPSSRSSGYTF. Here the CDR3 DNA reads TGTGCCAGCAGCCCCTCCAGCAGATCCAGTGGCTACACCTTC.

The table lists this clonotype with a few counts. This sequence joins TRBV29-1 and TRBJ2-3; D may be TRBD2 (6 bases). Per the germline V gene, CDR1 is SQVTM and CDR2 is ANQGSEA. There are 13 residues in the CDR3. Trimming stripped 4 bases from V and 9 bases from J, with 17 bases between. CDR3 sequence: CSVGGSRGMTQYF. DNA for the CDR3: TGCAGCGTTGGTGGCAGCCGGGGGATGACGCAGTATTTT.

The chain carries TRBV9 and TRBJ2-1, with 11 nucleotides matching TRBD2. The CDR3 sequence is 15 residues long. CDR1 and CDR2 from the germline V gene are SGDLS and YYNGEE. The V segment lost 0 bases and the J segment 9 bases; nucleotides outside the gene matches: 5. The CDR3: CASSVAGTSGSEQFF. The CDR3 DNA follows: TGTGCCAGCAGCGTAGCCGGGACTAGCGGAAGTGAGCAGTTCTTC.

This clonotype has only a few counts. The CDR3 protein is CASSLFDSNQPQHF. CDR3 DNA sequence: TGTGCCAGCAGTTTATTCGACAGTAATCAGCCCCAGCATTTT. This sequence joins TRBV27 and TRBJ1-5; D might be TRBD1 (5 bases). Trimming took 1 base from V and 4 from J, leaving 8 bases between them. Germline-derived CDR1 and CDR2 are MNHEY and SMNVEV (reference sequence). This CDR3 is built from 14 residues.

Ten or more counts support this clonotype. The V call is TRBV6-2 or TRBV6-3, the J call TRBJ1-1; the match to TRBD1 covers 7 bases. Losses at the gene ends were 2 bases for V and 3 bases for J; bases not matched to a gene: 9. CDR1 is MNHEY and CDR2 is SVGEGT in the germline V gene. The CDR3 has 16 residues. The CDR3 spells CASSYQTGRTDTEAFF. CDR3 nucleotides: TGTGCCAGCAGTTACCAGACAGGGAGGACGGACACTGAAGCTTTCTTT.

The gene calls are TRBV28 and TRBJ2-1; 13 bases fit TRBD2. J was trimmed by 7 bases and V by 5 bases; bases with no gene match: 17. Germline CDR1 and CDR2: MDHEN and SYDVKM. The CDR3 totals 19 residues. CDR3 amino acids: CASSPTLTSGRAFQNEQFF. The CDR3 DNA is TGTGCCAGCAGTCCAACATTAACTAGCGGGAGGGCGTTTCAAAATGAGCAGTTCTTC.

At least ten counts were recorded for this clonotype. The chain uses TRBV7-2 and TRBJ2-1; 12 bases are a match to TRBD2. Germline lookup yields CDR1 SGHTA and CDR2 FQGNSA. Trimming at V came to 1 base and at J to 4 bases, leaving 11 bases not matched to a gene. The CDR3 extends over 19 amino acids. This chain's CDR3 is CASSLGLAGAPPRYNEQFF. As DNA, the CDR3 is TGTGCCAGCAGCTTAGGACTAGCGGGAGCCCCCCCCCGGTACAATGAGCAGTTCTTC.

A single count supports this clonotype. A clone one base away is much larger, so this may be a read error. The rearrangement joins TRBV7-6 to TRBJ2-2; D call uncertain. Trimming stripped 2 bases from V and 5 bases from J, with 15 bases between. The CDR3 length is 16 residues. Germline CDR1 and CDR2: SGHVS and FNYEAQ. The CDR3 nucleotides read TGTGCCAGCAGCTTACCATCGATGGTGAAAACCGGGGAGCTGTTTTTT. It translates to CASSLPSMVKTGELFF. Filled out from reference TRBV7-6 and TRBJ2-2, the complete variable domain reads GAGVSQSPRYKVTKRGQDVALRCDPISGHVSLYWYRQALGQGPEFLTYFNYEAQQDKSGLPNDRFSAERPEGSISTLTIQRTEQRDSAMYRCASSLPSMVKTGELFFGEGSRLTVL.

The chain has TRBV10-3 and TRBJ1-3; 8 bases are shared with TRBD1. Germline CDR1 and CDR2: ENHRY and SYGVKD. The length of the CDR3 is 14 residues. V gave up 4 bases and J gave up 1 base; unmatched junction bases: 0. In DNA, the CDR3 is TGTGCCATCAGTGGGGACAGGTCTGGAAACACCATATATTTT. Translation: CAISGDRSGNTIYF.

This clonotype was counted only a few times. This chain joins TRBV7-9 and TRBJ2-1; no clear D. The CDR3 length is 11 residues. The V and J ends lost 5 bases and 11 bases respectively, with 10 bases between them. In germline, CDR1 is SEHNR, CDR2 FQNEAQ (reference sequence). The CDR3 region has the DNA TGTGCCAGCAGCCCGAGGAACAAGCAGTTCTTC. This gives the protein CASSPRNKQFF.

The V and J genes are TRBV12-3 or TRBV12-4 and TRBJ2-7; TRBD1 is a possible D gene (5 bases). The CDR3 length is 12 residues. V dropped 3 bases and J dropped 3 bases, with 6 bases sitting between them. CDR3: CASSFDSYEQYF. The CDR3 region has the DNA TGTGCCAGCAGTTTTGACAGCTACGAGCAGTACTTC.

This clonotype was found a few times. The chain recombines TRBV20-1 with TRBJ2-7; D possibly corresponds to TRBD1 (5 bases). V lost 2 bases and J lost 2, with 16 bases in between. Germline CDR1 and CDR2: DFQATT and SNEGSKA (reference sequence). This CDR3 region has 15 residues. The CDR3 DNA follows: TGCAGTGCTAGACCCAAGACACGGACAACCTACGAGCAGTACTTC. Amino acid sequence: CSARPKTRTTYEQYF.

The rearrangement links TRBV2 to TRBJ2-3, with 8 bases that match TRBD2. The V segment lost 3 bases and the J segment 6 bases; nucleotides outside the gene matches: 8. CDR3 length: 15 residues. The germline CDR1 and CDR2 sequences are SNHLY and FYNNEI. CDR3 bases: TGTGCCAGCAGTGATCCCGCCGGGAGGGCGGATACGCAGTATTTT. It yields the protein CASSDPAGRADTQYF.

This clonotype showed up many times. The rearrangement links TRBV7-4 to TRBJ1-1; D might be TRBD1 (5 bases). The CDR3 covers 19 residues. V lost 6 bases to trimming and J lost 0 bases, with 26 bases between them. The germline V gene encodes CDR1 SGHVT and CDR2 SQSDAQ. CDR3 coding DNA: TGTGCCAGCAGTTCAGGGTCGACCGGGACGGAGTTATTGAACACTGAAGCTTTCTTT. It specifies CASSSGSTGTELLNTEAFF.

This chain joins TRBV27 and TRBJ1-2; TRBD1 matches 9 bases. This CDR3 region has 16 residues. J was trimmed by 2 bases and V by 6 bases; bases with no gene match: 10. CDR1 and CDR2 from the germline V gene are MNHEY and SMNVEV (reference sequence). CDR3 coding DNA: TGTGCCAGCAGCCACCAGGGGACAGGGCGGAACTATGGCTACACCTTC. This gives the protein CASSHQGTGRNYGYTF.

This clonotype was detected ten times or more. J is TRBJ2-6 and V is TRBV7-3, with D uncertain. V lost 6 bases to trimming and J lost 0 bases, with 9 bases between them. Germline assignment: CDR1 SGHTA and CDR2 FQGTGA. CDR3 length: 15 residues. CDR3 nucleotides: TGTGCCAGCAGTCAAAGCGACTCTGGGGCCAACGTCCTGACTTTC. Translation gives CASSQSDSGANVLTF. The full variable domain, its missing parts supplied by reference TRBV7-3 and TRBJ2-6, is GAGVSQTPSNKVTEKGKYVELRCDPISGHTALYWYRQSLGQGPEFLIYFQGTGAADDSGLPNDRFFAVRPEGSVSTLKIQRTERGDSAVYLCASSQSDSGANVLTFGAGSRLTVL.